The TCR beta chain described here comes from a study of CD4 T cells in relation to SARS-CoV-2 and coronaviruses. Across the whole study: Crossreactive spike epitopes shared across donors were mapped to their HLA restriction. Study conclusions and caveats: Memory recall responses, not primary responses primed in culture, are what the assay detects.

Only in-frame clones appear in the TCRdb table, and some are missing; sequencing was by immunoSEQ multiplex PCR. The sample carries 65,000 or so clones, around 86% recorded once. Worth noting for this clone: Its antigen is still unknown.

Trimming took 6 bases from V and 10 from J; bases not matched to a gene: 10. The CDR3 covers 15 residues. Germline-derived CDR1 and CDR2 are MNHEY and SVGAGI. The unexposed donors gave CD4+ T cells in about 2011-2018, prior to COVID-19. The chain uses TRBV6-5 and TRBJ1-6, with 9 bases that match TRBD1. The sequenced material came from memory CD4+ T cells from PBMCs. The origin of this receptor is a human donor in good health. The CDR3 region has the DNA TGTGCCAGCAGCAGAACCGGGACAGGGCCCTCACCCCTCCACTTT. Its protein is CASSRTGTGPSPLHF.